A single sample gave rise to the 27 T cell receptor beta chains below, sequenced in a study of T cells in Graves' hyperthyroidism and ophthalmopathy. TCR beta CDR3 regions were amplified from RNA transcripts. The TCR CDR3 first-round RT-PCR relied on the HTBI primer set. TCRdb ran MiXCR on the multiplex PCR reads and lists one entry per CDR3 protein. The table records a few hundred thousand distinct CDR3 sequences, under 15% of them present only once. The sequencing input was blood. The source is a woman in her twenties or thirties with Graves' hyperthyroidism.

This clonotype was seen many times. This sequence joins TRBV11-3 and TRBJ2-3, with 13 bases that match TRBD2. CDR3 length: 16 amino acids. Germline V lookup: CDR1 SGHNT, CDR2 YENEEA. The V and J ends lost 5 bases and 6 bases, in that order; junction bases with no gene match: 8. CDR3: CASSRTGTSGIDTQYF. For the CDR3, the DNA is TGTGCCAGCAGCCGAACCGGGACTAGCGGGATTGATACGCAGTATTTT.

The sample holds a few counts of this clonotype. The rearrangement joins TRBV9 to TRBJ2-1, with D possibly matching TRBD1 (6 bases). CDR1 and CDR2 (germline): SGDLS, YYNGEE. The V and J ends lost 3 bases and 1 base respectively, with 11 bases between them. The CDR3 contains 15 residues. The CDR3 reads CASSGTDSSYNEQFF. The CDR3 DNA reads TGTGCCAGCAGCGGGACAGATAGTTCCTACAATGAGCAGTTCTTC.

Only a few counts were recorded for this clonotype. The CDR3 is CASSPGTGGLIEQFF. The CDR3, as DNA: TGTGCCAGCAGCCCGGGGACAGGGGGACTAATAGAGCAGTTCTTC. The chain is built from TRBV11-3 and TRBJ2-1; 11 positions match TRBD1. V dropped 5 bases and J dropped 10; count of bases not matched to a gene: 10. There are 15 residues in the CDR3. Germline loops: CDR1 SGHNT, CDR2 YENEEA.

This clonotype occurred a few times. This chain connects TRBV27 to TRBJ2-7; possibly TRBD1 or TRBD2 for D (5 bases each). Germline CDR1 and CDR2: MNHEY and SMNVEV (reference sequence). Trimming took 2 bases from V and 4 from J, leaving 15 bases between them. The CDR3 sequence is 15 residues long. The CDR3 region has the DNA TGTGCCAGCAGTTTAACCTTCGCTGGGGGATACGAGCAGTACTTC. Translated: CASSLTFAGGYEQYF.

This clonotype has a handful of counts. The V call is TRBV20-1, the J call TRBJ1-5, with D possibly TRBD1 on 5 matching bases. Germline V gene lookup returns CDR1 DFQATT and CDR2 SNEGSKA (reference sequence). This CDR3 is built from 15 residues. Deletions cut 3 bases from V and 0 bases from J, with 12 bases between. DNA of the CDR3: TGCAGTGCTAGTCAGACAGCATATAGCAATCAGCCCCAGCATTTT. Translation: CSASQTAYSNQPQHF.

The chain employs TRBV5-1 and TRBJ2-6, with no clear D. The germline gives CDR1 SGHRS, CDR2 YFSETQ. The CDR3 totals 15 residues. The V end lost 3 bases, the J end lost 2 bases, and 9 bases lay between the germline ends. This chain's CDR3 is CASSSDMPGANVLTF. The DNA for the CDR3 is TGCGCCAGCAGCTCAGACATGCCTGGGGCCAACGTCCTGACTTTC.

The sample holds many counts of this clonotype. This chain uses TRBV27 with TRBJ2-1; D gene ambiguous. The germline V and J ends were trimmed by 7 bases and 0 bases, with 10 bases remaining between them. This CDR3 spans 14 amino acids. CDR1 is MNHEY and CDR2 is SMNVEV in the germline V gene (reference sequence). This chain's CDR3 is CASTRSRSYNEQFF. Written as DNA, the CDR3 is TGTGCCAGCACTCGGTCGCGCTCCTACAATGAGCAGTTCTTC.

This clonotype was seen at least ten times. The chain recombines TRBV7-2 with TRBJ2-7, with 9 nucleotides matching TRBD2. The better agreement between TRBJ2-1 and the DNA end casts doubt on the J call. The CDR3 loop spans 15 amino acids. Germline CDR1 SGHTA, CDR2 FQGNSA. The CDR3 DNA follows: TGTGCCAGCAGGTTCAGTGCGGGAGGGCTCTACGAGCAGTTCTTC. Protein product: CASRFSAGGLYEQFF.

The genes are TRBV13 and TRBJ2-5, with 11 bases that match TRBD2. CDR1 and CDR2 (germline): PRHDT, FYEKMQ (reference sequence). J lost 2 bases, V lost 3 bases, and 5 bases had no gene match. The CDR3 is made up of 16 amino acids. The CDR3: CASSFGRLAGQETQYF. Here the CDR3 DNA reads TGTGCCAGCAGCTTCGGTCGACTAGCGGGACAAGAGACCCAGTACTTC.

CDR3 sequence (DNA): TGCAGTGCGGCGGACAGGCGGCTTCTAGCAAATCAGCCCCAGCATTTT. This codes for CSAADRRLLANQPQHF. This chain joins TRBV20-1 and TRBJ1-5; 7 nucleotides line up with TRBD1. Germline loops: CDR1 DFQATT, CDR2 SNEGSKA (reference sequence). The J segment lost 4 bases and the V segment lost 6 bases, leaving 15 bases of the junction unmatched. There are 16 residues in the CDR3.

This clonotype was observed many times. This chain links TRBV28 with TRBJ2-7; perhaps TRBD2 as D (5 bases). CDR3 length: 13 amino acids. Trimming cost V 4 bases and J 4 bases, with 11 bases left between them. Germline CDR1 MDHEN, CDR2 SYDVKM. Written as DNA, the CDR3 is TGTGCCAGCAGTTCGAGCGGAAAATACGAGCAGTACTTC. This sequence encodes CASSSSGKYEQYF.

V is TRBV19 and J is TRBJ2-3, with 8 bases identical to TRBD1. CDR1 is LNHDA and CDR2 is SQIVND in the germline V gene (reference sequence). The CDR3 sequence is 17 residues long. With 3 bases clipped from V and 5 bases from J, the junction kept 13 bases outside the gene matches. The DNA for the CDR3 is TGTGCCAGTAGTATTGCATCGAGACAGGGGCAAGGAGATACGCAGTATTTT. It is translated as CASSIASRQGQGDTQYF.

To note about this clonotype: This sequence may be a read error, since a much larger clone differs from it by one base. The rearrangement uses TRBV10-2 and TRBJ2-7; D ambiguous. The J call may be mistaken, given a closer DNA end match to TRBJ2-1. CDR1 is WSHSY and CDR2 is SAAADI in the germline V gene. CDR3 length: 14 amino acids. As DNA, the CDR3 is TGCGCCACCGTAGGGCGCCTTAGCTCCTACGAGCAGTTCTTC. Protein product: CATVGRLSSYEQFF.

This clonotype was counted at least ten times. The chain recombines TRBV28 with TRBJ2-7; perhaps TRBD2 as D (6 bases). Trimming cost V 6 bases and J 0 bases, with 12 bases left between them. The CDR3 spans 14 residues. The germline V gene encodes CDR1 MDHEN and CDR2 SYDVKM. The CDR3 spells CASRIAAHSYEQYF. In nucleotides, the CDR3 is TGTGCCAGCAGGATAGCGGCACACTCCTACGAGCAGTACTTC.

In this sample, this clonotype turned up many times. This chain links TRBV3-1 with TRBJ2-5; 9 nucleotides align to TRBD2. J was trimmed by 3 bases and V by 3 bases; bases with no gene match: 2. Germline V CDR1 and CDR2: LGHDT, YNNKEL (reference sequence). The CDR3 length is 14 residues. In DNA, the CDR3 is TGTGCCAGCAGCCAGCGACTAGCGGAAGAGACCCAGTACTTC. Amino acids: CASSQRLAEETQYF.

The chain employs TRBV28 and TRBJ1-6; 8 bases line up with TRBD1. The germline V gene has CDR1 MDHEN and CDR2 SYDVKM. With 5 bases clipped from V and 10 bases from J, the junction kept 7 bases outside the gene matches. CDR3 length equals 14 residues. The CDR3 sequence is CASSGQGHGSPLHF. The CDR3 DNA reads TGTGCCAGCAGTGGACAGGGACACGGGTCACCCCTCCACTTT.

This clonotype has just a few counts. Here the CDR3 DNA reads TGTGCCAGTACCGGGAGCAGTTTTGATGAGCAGTTCTTC. Translated, it gives CASTGSSFDEQFF. The chain uses TRBV2 and TRBJ2-1; D is possibly TRBD2 (6 bases). This CDR3 spans 13 amino acids. Germline loops: CDR1 SNHLY, CDR2 FYNNEI. V lost 9 bases to trimming and J lost 8 bases, with 17 bases between them.

Concerning this clonotype itself: A much larger clone differs from this one at a single base, so this may be a read error. The gene calls are TRBV19 and TRBJ2-1; 8 nucleotides align to TRBD2. This CDR3 contains 16 residues. Germline V gene data show CDR1 as LNHDA and CDR2 as SQIVND (reference sequence). Trimming at V came to 5 bases and at J to 12 bases, leaving 18 bases not matched to a gene. CDR3 DNA sequence: TGTGCCAGTAGTCCCTACGCCGGGACTAGAATAATTGGGCAGTTCTTC. Protein: CASSPYAGTRIIGQFF.

This clonotype was seen only a few times. This chain uses TRBV4-1 with TRBJ2-7; D gene unclear. The V gene lost 6 bases and the J gene lost 5 bases, with 26 bases spanning the gap. CDR1 and CDR2 from the germline V gene are MGHRA and YSYEKL. CDR3 length equals 17 residues. The CDR3 DNA sequence: TGCGCCAGCAGTGCTAAACTTGCTAGTTTCCCCGCGAACGAGCAGTACTTC. It codes for CASSAKLASFPANEQYF.

Concerning this clonotype itself: This may stem from a read error, because a much larger clone lies one nucleotide away. This CDR3 fails to terminate in the conserved phenylalanine or tryptophan, so it likely reflects a read error. The rearrangement uses TRBV2 and TRBJ2-3; tentative D call: TRBD1 (7 bases). Deletions cut 3 bases from V and 3 bases from J, with 19 bases between. CDR1 is SNHLY, CDR2 FYNNEI, per germline. This CDR3 is built from 17 residues. CDR3: CASSERGTLTGTDTQYL. For the CDR3, the DNA is TGTGCCAGCAGTGAGAGGGGGACTCTGACAGGGACAGATACGCAGTATCTT.

In its sample, this clonotype was seen many times. The gene calls are TRBV3-1 and TRBJ2-1, with D possibly being TRBD2 (6 bases). This CDR3 contains 14 residues. CDR1 and CDR2 (germline): LGHDT, YNNKEL (reference sequence). V was pared by 0 bases and J by 6 bases, with 9 bases between. The CDR3 DNA sequence: TGTGCCAGCAGCCAAGAGTTAGCGGCCAATGAGCAGTTCTTC. Amino acid sequence: CASSQELAANEQFF.

This clonotype was seen more than once but under ten times. V gene TRBV3-1 combines with J gene TRBJ1-1; the D gene is possibly TRBD1 (5 bases). This CDR3 has 15 amino acids. Between the trimmed V and J ends, which lost 6 bases and 4 bases, there was a span of 18 bases. The germline V gene has CDR1 LGHDT and CDR2 YNNKEL (reference sequence). The CDR3 DNA reads as TGTGCCAGCAGGTCCGCGGGGGGATCTGTCACTGAAGCTTTCTTT. It yields the protein CASRSAGGSVTEAFF.

This clonotype was seen at least ten times. The rearrangement uses TRBV28 and TRBJ2-3, with 7 bases identical to TRBD1. This CDR3 spans 16 amino acids. V lost 3 bases and J lost 7; bases outside the gene matches: 13. The germline gives CDR1 MDHEN, CDR2 SYDVKM. The CDR3 loop is CASSLIGVGGPYTQYF. CDR3 DNA sequence: TGTGCCAGCAGTTTGATCGGCGTAGGGGGCCCCTATACGCAGTATTTT.

This clonotype was seen a handful of times. The genes are TRBV10-3 and TRBJ2-1, with 11 bases fitting TRBD2. The CDR3 spans 18 residues. Germline CDR1 and CDR2: ENHRY and SYGVKD. V lost 0 bases, J lost 3 bases, and 7 bases stayed unmatched. CDR3 in amino acids: CAISESVGSGRDYNEQFF. CDR3 bases: TGTGCCATCAGTGAGTCGGTCGGTAGCGGGAGGGACTACAATGAGCAGTTCTTC.

This clonotype occurred once. A read error may account for a junction end that differs from germline. This chain joins TRBV19 and TRBJ2-2, with 7 bases fitting TRBD2. The CDR3 sequence is 15 residues long. Germline V gene lookup returns CDR1 LNHDA and CDR2 SQIVND (reference sequence). The CDR3 DNA follows: TGTGCCAGTAGTATGTGGGACTACACCACCCGGGAGCTGTTTTTT. It encodes CASSMWDYTTRELFF.

The sample holds a few counts of this clonotype. The chain carries TRBV5-1 and TRBJ2-3; either TRBD1 or TRBD2 may supply D (5 bases each). V lost 0 bases, J lost 6 bases, and 11 bases lay in between. The CDR3 has 14 residues. Per germline, CDR1 SGHRS and CDR2 YFSETQ. The CDR3 nucleotides are TGCGCCAGCAGCTTGGTGAGGGGTGGCGATACGCAGTATTTT. It codes for CASSLVRGGDTQYF.

This clonotype turned up a few times. This sequence joins TRBV7-3 and TRBJ2-6; D assignment may be TRBD1 or TRBD2 (7 bases each). The CDR3 sequence is 15 residues long. The V end lost 4 bases, the J end lost 16 bases, and 23 bases lay between the germline ends. Germline CDR1 and CDR2: SGHTA and FQGTGA. The CDR3: CASSSRQGGINGLTF. The CDR3, as DNA: TGTGCCAGCAGCTCTAGACAGGGAGGGATAAACGGGCTGACTTTC.